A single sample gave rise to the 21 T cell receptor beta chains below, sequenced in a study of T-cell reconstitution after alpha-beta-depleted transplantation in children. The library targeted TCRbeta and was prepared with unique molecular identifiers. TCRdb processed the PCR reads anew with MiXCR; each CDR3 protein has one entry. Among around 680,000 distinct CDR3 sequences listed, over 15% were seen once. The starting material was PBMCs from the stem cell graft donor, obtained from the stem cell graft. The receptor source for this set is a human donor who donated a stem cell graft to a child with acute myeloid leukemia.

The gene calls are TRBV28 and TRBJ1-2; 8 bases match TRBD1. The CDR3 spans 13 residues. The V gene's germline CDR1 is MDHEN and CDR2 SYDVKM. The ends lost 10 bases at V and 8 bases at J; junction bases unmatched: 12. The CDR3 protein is CATLRRQGRGYTF. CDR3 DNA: TGTGCCACCCTCAGAAGACAGGGGAGAGGCTACACCTTC.

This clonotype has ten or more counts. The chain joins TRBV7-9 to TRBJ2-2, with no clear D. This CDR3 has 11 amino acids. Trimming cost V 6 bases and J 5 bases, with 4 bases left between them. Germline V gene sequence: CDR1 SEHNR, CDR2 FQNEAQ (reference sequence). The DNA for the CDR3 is TGTGCCAGCAGTGAGACCGGGGAGCTGTTTTTT. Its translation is CASSETGELFF.

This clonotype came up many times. The CDR3 nucleotides are TGCGCCAGCAGCTTGCATGTTGGGGGCCCCTACGAGCAGTACGTC. Protein sequence: CASSLHVGGPYEQYV. The V call is TRBV5-1, the J call TRBJ2-7; TRBD1 might be the D (6 bases). This CDR3 comprises 15 residues. Germline V gene data show CDR1 as SGHRS and CDR2 as YFSETQ. V lost 1 base to trimming and J lost 2 bases, with 13 bases between them.

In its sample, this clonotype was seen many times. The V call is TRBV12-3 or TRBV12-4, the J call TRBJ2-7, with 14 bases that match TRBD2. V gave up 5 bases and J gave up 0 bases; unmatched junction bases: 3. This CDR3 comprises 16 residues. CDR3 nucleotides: TGTGCCAGCAGTCCTGGGACTAGCGGGAGCTCCTACGAGCAGTACTTC. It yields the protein CASSPGTSGSSYEQYF.

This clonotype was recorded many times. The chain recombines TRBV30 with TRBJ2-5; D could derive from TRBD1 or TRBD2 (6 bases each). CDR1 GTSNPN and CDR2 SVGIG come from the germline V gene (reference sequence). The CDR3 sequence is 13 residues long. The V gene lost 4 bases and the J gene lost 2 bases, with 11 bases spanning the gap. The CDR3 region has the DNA TGTGCCTGGAAGGGGGGCGGTCAAGAGACCCAGTACTTC. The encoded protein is CAWKGGGQETQYF. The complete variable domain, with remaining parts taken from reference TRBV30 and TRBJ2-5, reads SQTIHQWPATLVQPVGSPLSLECTVEGTSNPNLYWYRQAAGRGLQLLFYSVGIGQISSEVPQNLSASRPQDRQFILSSKKLLLSDSGFYLCAWKGGGQETQYFGPGTRLLVL.

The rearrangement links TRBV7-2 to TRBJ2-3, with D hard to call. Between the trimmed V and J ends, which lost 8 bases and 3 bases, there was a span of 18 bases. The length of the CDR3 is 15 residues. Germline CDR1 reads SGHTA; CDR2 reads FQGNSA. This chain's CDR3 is CASGTGRSLTDTQYF. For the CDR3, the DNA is TGTGCCAGCGGTACCGGGCGGAGTTTAACAGATACGCAGTATTTT.

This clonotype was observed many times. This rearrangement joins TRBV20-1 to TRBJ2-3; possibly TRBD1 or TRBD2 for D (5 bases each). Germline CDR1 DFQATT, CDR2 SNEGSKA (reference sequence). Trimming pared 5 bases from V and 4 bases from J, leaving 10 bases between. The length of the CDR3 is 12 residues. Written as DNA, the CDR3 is TGCAGTGCTGGGACCGAATCAGATACGCAGTATTTT. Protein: CSAGTESDTQYF.

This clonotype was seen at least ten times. The CDR3 coding sequence is TGTGCCAGCAGCTTAGAGGTTGGGGCGGAAGAGGCGCAGTATTTT. Protein sequence: CASSLEVGAEEAQYF. The rearrangement uses TRBV7-2 and TRBJ2-3; perhaps TRBD1 as D (5 bases). Trimming removed 1 base from V and 10 bases from J, with 18 bases in between. Germline CDR1 is SGHTA and CDR2 is FQGNSA. The CDR3 covers 15 residues.

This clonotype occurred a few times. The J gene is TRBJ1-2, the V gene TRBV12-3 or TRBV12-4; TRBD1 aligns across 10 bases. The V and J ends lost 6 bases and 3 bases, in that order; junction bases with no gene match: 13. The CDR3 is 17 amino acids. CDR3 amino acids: CASSHPPGQGFYYGYTF. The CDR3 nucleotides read TGTGCCAGCAGCCATCCCCCGGGACAGGGGTTTTACTATGGCTACACCTTC.

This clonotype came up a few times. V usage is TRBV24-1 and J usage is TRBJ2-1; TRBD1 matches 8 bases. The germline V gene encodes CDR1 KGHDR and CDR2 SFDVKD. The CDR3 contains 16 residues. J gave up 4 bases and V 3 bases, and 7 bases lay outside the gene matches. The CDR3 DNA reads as TGTGCCACCAGTGATACCGGGACAGGCACGTACAATGAGCAGTTCTTC. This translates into CATSDTGTGTYNEQFF.

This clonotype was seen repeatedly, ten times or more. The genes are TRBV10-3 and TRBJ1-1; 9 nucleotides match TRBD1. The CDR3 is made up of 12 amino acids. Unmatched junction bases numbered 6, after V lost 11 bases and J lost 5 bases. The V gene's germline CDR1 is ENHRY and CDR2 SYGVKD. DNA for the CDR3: TGTGCCCTTACAGGGGGCAGGACTGAAGCTTTCTTT. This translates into CALTGGRTEAFF.

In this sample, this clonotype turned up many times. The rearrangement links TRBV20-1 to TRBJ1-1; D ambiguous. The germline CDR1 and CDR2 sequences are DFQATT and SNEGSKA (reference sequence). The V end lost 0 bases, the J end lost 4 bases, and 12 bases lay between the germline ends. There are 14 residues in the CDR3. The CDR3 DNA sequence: TGCAGTGCTAGAGATCGTCAGGCCACCACTGAAGCTTTCTTT. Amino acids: CSARDRQATTEAFF.

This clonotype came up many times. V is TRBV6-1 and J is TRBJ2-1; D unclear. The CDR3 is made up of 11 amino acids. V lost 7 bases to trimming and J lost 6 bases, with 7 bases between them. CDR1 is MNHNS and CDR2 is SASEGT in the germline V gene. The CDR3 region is CASTVLNEQFF. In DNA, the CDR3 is TGTGCCAGCACCGTCCTCAATGAGCAGTTCTTC.

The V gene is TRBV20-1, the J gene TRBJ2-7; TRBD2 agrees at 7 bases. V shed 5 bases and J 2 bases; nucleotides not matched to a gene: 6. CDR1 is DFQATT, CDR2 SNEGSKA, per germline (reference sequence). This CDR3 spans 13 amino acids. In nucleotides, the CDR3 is TGCAGTGCTCCCACCCGGGGGGCCTACGAGCAGTACTTC. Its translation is CSAPTRGAYEQYF.

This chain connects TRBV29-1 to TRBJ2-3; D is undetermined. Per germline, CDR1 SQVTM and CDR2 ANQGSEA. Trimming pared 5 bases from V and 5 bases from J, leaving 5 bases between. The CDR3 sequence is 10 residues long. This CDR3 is CSVRRDTQYF. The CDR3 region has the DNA TGCAGCGTTCGCCGAGATACGCAGTATTTT.

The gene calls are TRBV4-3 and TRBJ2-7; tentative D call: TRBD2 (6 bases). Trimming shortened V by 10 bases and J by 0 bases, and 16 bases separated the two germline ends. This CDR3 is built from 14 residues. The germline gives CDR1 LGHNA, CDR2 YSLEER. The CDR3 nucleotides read TGCGCCACTTCCCGGGACTCTAGCTCCTACGAGCAGTACTTC. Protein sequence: CATSRDSSSYEQYF.

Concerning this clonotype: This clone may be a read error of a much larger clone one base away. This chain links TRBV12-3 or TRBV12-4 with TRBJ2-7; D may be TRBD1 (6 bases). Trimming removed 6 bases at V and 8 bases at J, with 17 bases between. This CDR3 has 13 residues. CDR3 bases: TGTGCCAGCAGCCAGTGCAGGGGTTCTCAGCAGTACGTC. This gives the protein CASSQCRGSQQYV.

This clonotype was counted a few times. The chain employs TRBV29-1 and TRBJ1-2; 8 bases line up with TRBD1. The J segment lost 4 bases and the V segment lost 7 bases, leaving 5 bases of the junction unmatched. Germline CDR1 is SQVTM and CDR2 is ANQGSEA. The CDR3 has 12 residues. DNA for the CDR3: TGCAGCGGGGCAGGGGGCCGCTATGGCTACACCTTC. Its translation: CSGAGGRYGYTF.

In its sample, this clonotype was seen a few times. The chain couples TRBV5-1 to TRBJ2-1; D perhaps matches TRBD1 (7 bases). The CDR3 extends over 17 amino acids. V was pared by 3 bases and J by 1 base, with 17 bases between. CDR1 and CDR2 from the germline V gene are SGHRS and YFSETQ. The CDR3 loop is CASSWETQGGSYNEQFF. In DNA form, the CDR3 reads TGCGCCAGCAGCTGGGAGACGCAGGGGGGATCCTACAATGAGCAGTTCTTC.

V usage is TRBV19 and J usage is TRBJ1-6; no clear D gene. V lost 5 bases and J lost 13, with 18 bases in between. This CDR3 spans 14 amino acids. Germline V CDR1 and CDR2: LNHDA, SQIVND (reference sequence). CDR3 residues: CASSWLRGGAPLHF. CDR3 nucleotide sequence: TGTGCCAGTAGTTGGCTTCGGGGAGGAGCGCCCCTCCACTTT. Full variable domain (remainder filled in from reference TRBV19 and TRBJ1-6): DGGITQSPKYLFRKEGQNVTLSCEQNLNHDAMYWYRQDPGQGLRLIYYSQIVNDFQKGDIAEGYSVSREKKESFPLTVTSAQKNPTAFYLCASSWLRGGAPLHFGNGTRLTVT.

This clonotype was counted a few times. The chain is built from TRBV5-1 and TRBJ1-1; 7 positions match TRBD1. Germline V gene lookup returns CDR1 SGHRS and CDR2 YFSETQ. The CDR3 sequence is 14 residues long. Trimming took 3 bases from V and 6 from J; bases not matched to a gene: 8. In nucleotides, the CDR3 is TGCGCCAGCAGCTGGGGGACAGCCTTAGCTGAAGCTTTCTTT. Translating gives CASSWGTALAEAFF.